The 2 T cell receptor beta chains below were found in one sample sequenced in a study of a mutant IDH1 vaccine in newly diagnosed glioma. Time point indicated: week 11, during vaccination. In every dose of vaccine, 300 ug of mutant IDH1 20-mer peptide was given alongside topical imiquimod. These receptors' targets are unknown. Clones were sequenced by immunoSEQ multiplex PCR, and TCRdb holds only the in-frame ones, with some missing. The sample lists tens of thousands of clones, about 91% occurring once. Source: PBMCs, taken from a glioma patient whose treatment included an IDH1 peptide vaccine. The receptors come from a man aged 45 to 65 with glioma.

This clone occurred a few times. The rearrangement joins TRBV6-4 to TRBJ2-2; the D gene is possibly TRBD1 (6 bases). Germline CDR1 reads MRHNA; CDR2 reads SNTAGT. Trimming pared 4 bases from V and 5 bases from J, leaving 8 bases between. There are 13 residues in the CDR3. The CDR3 bases are TGTGCCAGCAGTGCCACAGGGACCGGGGAGCTGTTTTTT. Residues: CASSATGTGELFF.

The chain is built from TRBV9 and TRBJ1-1; no clear D. Germline CDR1 is SGDLS and CDR2 is YYNGEE. Deletions cut 0 bases from V and 4 bases from J, with 10 bases between. The CDR3 loop spans 14 amino acids. CDR3 sequence reads: CASSVGGLPTEAFF. The CDR3 bases are TGTGCCAGCAGCGTAGGCGGGTTACCCACTGAAGCTTTCTTT.